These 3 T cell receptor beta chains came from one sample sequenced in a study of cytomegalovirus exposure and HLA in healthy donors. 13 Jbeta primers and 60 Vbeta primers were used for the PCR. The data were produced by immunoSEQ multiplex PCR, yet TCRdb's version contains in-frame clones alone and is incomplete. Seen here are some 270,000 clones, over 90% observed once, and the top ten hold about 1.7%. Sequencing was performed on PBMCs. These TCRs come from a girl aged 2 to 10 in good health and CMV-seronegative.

CDR3 nucleotides: TGTGCCAGCAGGGGCGGACAGAACCACTCCTACGAGCAGTACTTC. Translating it yields CASRGGQNHSYEQYF. J is TRBJ2-7 and V is TRBV6-4, with D possibly being TRBD1 (6 bases). The CDR3 is 15 amino acids. From germline, CDR1 is MRHNA and CDR2 SNTAGT. The V gene lost 6 bases and the J gene lost 0 bases, with 15 bases spanning the gap.

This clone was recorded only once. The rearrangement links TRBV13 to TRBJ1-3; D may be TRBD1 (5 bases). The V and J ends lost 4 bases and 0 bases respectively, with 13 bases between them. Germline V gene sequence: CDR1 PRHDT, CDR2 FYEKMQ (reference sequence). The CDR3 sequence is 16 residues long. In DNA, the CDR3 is TGTGCCAGCAGCTCCCGAACAGGCATCTCTGGAAACACCATATATTTT. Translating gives CASSSRTGISGNTIYF.

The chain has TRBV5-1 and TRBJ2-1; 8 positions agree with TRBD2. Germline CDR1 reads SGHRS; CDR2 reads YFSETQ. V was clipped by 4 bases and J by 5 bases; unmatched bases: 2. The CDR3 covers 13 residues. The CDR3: CASSGGLDNEQFF. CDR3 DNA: TGCGCCAGCAGCGGGGGACTAGACAATGAGCAGTTCTTC. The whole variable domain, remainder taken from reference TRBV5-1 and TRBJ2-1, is KAGVTQTPRYLIKTRGQQVTLSCSPISGHRSVSWYQQTPGQGLQFLFEYFSETQRNKGNFPGRFSGRQFSNSRSEMNVSTLELGDSALYLCASSGGLDNEQFFGPGTRLTVL.